Below, 22 T cell receptor beta chains from the same sample are listed, as sequenced in a study of tissue T cells after allogeneic stem cell transplantation. Time point meaning: mouse harvest day 14 after allogeneic transplant. Mouse grafts combined 10^7 T-cell-depleted bone marrow cells with 10^6 splenic CD5+ T cells. Produced via immunoSEQ multiplex PCR; TCRdb's table is partial and in-frame only. The sample lists under 5,500 clones, around half seen once, with roughly 17% in the top ten. The specimen was lymph node tissue. Source of these receptors: a female BALB/c mouse given C57BL/6 T cells with graft-versus-host disease after an allogeneic hematopoietic cell transplant.

This clone was seen a handful of times. Gene names denote mouse genes. The read halts 1 residue ahead of the CDR3 end, with the missing end drawn from the germline J gene. The V gene is TRBV13-2, the J gene TRBJ1-5; D is possibly TRBD1 (5 bases). CDR1 is NNHNN and CDR2 is SYGAGS in the germline V gene (reference sequence). V lost 5 bases and J 3 bases, leaving 9 bases between the germline ends. The CDR3 spans 13 residues. The CDR3 protein is CASGQGANQAPLF. CDR3 DNA (partial): TGTGCCAGCGGGCAGGGAGCCAACCAGGCTCCGCTT.

Points on this clone: Gene names are the mouse ones. The read halts 1 residue ahead of the CDR3 end, with the missing end drawn from the germline J gene. The V call is TRBV26, the J call TRBJ2-5; tentative D call: TRBD1 (5 bases). The CDR3 runs to 14 residues. Germline assignment: CDR1 KGHPV and CDR2 FQNQEV (reference sequence). Deletions cut 0 bases from V and 5 bases from J, with 9 bases between. The part of the CDR3 DNA that was read is TGTGCCAGCAGTCTGTCGAGCAGGGTAGACACCCAGTAC. Protein sequence: CASSLSSRVDTQY. The entire CDR3 reads CASSLSSRVDTQYF.

Details on this clone: Gene names are the mouse ones. The read stops 1 residue short of the end of the CDR3; the missing end is completed from the germline J gene. This chain joins TRBV26 and TRBJ2-4, with D perhaps being TRBD1 or TRBD2 (6 bases each). There are 14 residues in the CDR3. CDR1 is KGHPV, CDR2 FQNQEV, per germline (reference sequence). The V end lost 0 bases, the J end lost 8 bases, and 12 bases lay between the germline ends. CDR3 bases read: TGTGCCAGCAGTCTGTCGTCCGGGGGCGGCACCTTGTAC. It encodes CASSLSSGGGTLY. In full, the CDR3 is CASSLSSGGGTLYF.

Remarks on this clone: The genes are named according to mouse. Coverage ceases 1 residue before the CDR3 finishes, and the germline J gene fills in the end. The chain has TRBV26 and TRBJ1-5, with 10 bases matching TRBD1. The trim removed 2 bases at V and 3 bases at J, leaving 4 bases unmatched. The CDR3 has 16 residues. Germline V gene sequence: CDR1 KGHPV, CDR2 FQNQEV (reference sequence). The sequenced part of the CDR3 DNA is TGTGCCAGCAGTCTGAGACAGGGGGCAGGCAACCAGGCTCCGCTT. As protein: CASSLRQGAGNQAPL. The whole CDR3 sequence reads CASSLRQGAGNQAPLF.

This clone is medium-sized (0.01 to 0.1%) within its sample. Gene names denote mouse genes. The read gets to within 1 residue of the CDR3 end, and the germline J gene fills in the rest. V usage is TRBV26 and J usage is TRBJ1-5; 10 positions agree with TRBD1. Trimming removed 6 bases from V and 4 bases from J; junction bases left unmatched: 3. CDR3 length equals 14 residues. Germline CDR1 reads KGHPV; CDR2 reads FQNQEV (reference sequence). CDR3 loop: CASSSGQGNQAPLF. The sequenced part of the CDR3 DNA is TGTGCCAGCAGCTCGGGACAGGGGAACCAGGCTCCGCTT.

This clone is termed medium-sized. Genes here carry mouse names. The read halts 1 residue ahead of the CDR3 end, with the missing end drawn from the germline J gene. This chain uses TRBV13-1 with TRBJ1-4; perhaps TRBD1 as D (6 bases). The CDR3 has 14 amino acids. Between the trimmed V and J ends, which lost 3 bases and 2 bases, there was a span of 8 bases. Looked up from germline, CDR1 is NSHNY and CDR2 is SYGAGN. The CDR3 loop reads CASSVQGSNERLFF. Incomplete CDR3 DNA: TGTGCCAGCAGTGTACAGGGATCCAACGAAAGATTATTT.

This clone has just a few counts. Genes and germline come from the mouse. The read falls 1 residue short of the CDR3 end, and the missing part is taken from the germline J gene. This CDR3 is also generated by other DNA sequences in the sample. The chain joins TRBV26 to TRBJ1-3, with D possibly TRBD1 on 5 matching bases. Trimming removed 2 bases from V and 0 bases from J, with 8 bases in between. Germline V gene lookup returns CDR1 KGHPV and CDR2 FQNQEV (reference sequence). The CDR3 length is 15 residues. The CDR3 bases that were read are TGTGCCAGCAGTCTGGGGGGGGGTTCTGGAAATACGCTCTAT. Amino acid sequence: CASSLGGGSGNTLY. The entire CDR3 protein is CASSLGGGSGNTLYF.

With respect to this clone: The gene symbols are mouse symbols. Read sequence stops 1 residue before the CDR3 end, and the germline J gene provides the missing end. The chain combines TRBV31 with TRBJ2-3; 14 nucleotides align to TRBD2. Germline-derived CDR1 and CDR2 are GKSSPN and SITVG. The CDR3 spans 14 residues. V gave up 2 bases and J gave up 6 bases; unmatched junction bases: 1. CDR3 DNA (partial): TGTGCCTGGAGTAGGGACTGGGGGGGCGAAACGCTGTAT. Translated, it gives CAWSRDWGGETLY. The CDR3 in full is CAWSRDWGGETLYF.

Points on this clone: The gene symbols are mouse symbols. Coverage ceases 1 residue before the CDR3 finishes, and the germline J gene fills in the end. The chain joins TRBV16 to TRBJ1-1, with 10 positions matching TRBD1. The CDR3 consists of 15 residues. The trim removed 3 bases at V and 5 bases at J, leaving 6 bases unmatched. CDR1 is SGHSA and CDR2 is FRNQAP in the germline V gene. Incomplete CDR3 DNA: TGTGCAAGCAGCTTCCGGGACAGGGGAGGGACAGAAGTCTTC. Its translation is CASSFRDRGGTEVF. The full CDR3 protein reads CASSFRDRGGTEVFF.

To note about this clone: The germline and genes are mouse ones. With the read ending 1 residue before the CDR3 end, the germline J gene is used to fill in that end. This chain joins TRBV26 and TRBJ1-3; TRBD1 agrees at 8 bases. Germline CDR1 and CDR2: KGHPV and FQNQEV (reference sequence). V gave up 5 bases and J gave up 2 bases; unmatched junction bases: 2. The CDR3 spans 14 residues. The sequenced CDR3 bases are TGTGCCAGCAGTAAGACAGGGGCTGGAAATACGCTCTAT. Its translation is CASSKTGAGNTLY. The CDR3 in its entirety is CASSKTGAGNTLYF.

A note on this clone: Gene names follow the mouse nomenclature. The read halts 1 residue ahead of the CDR3 end, with the missing end drawn from the germline J gene. The chain uses TRBV5 and TRBJ1-3; D is unclear. Between the trimmed V and J ends, which lost 0 bases and 0 bases, there was a span of 6 bases. Germline V gives CDR1 LGHNA, CDR2 YNLKQL (reference sequence). This CDR3 is 15 amino acids long. The CDR3 DNA, read in part, is TGTGCCAGCAGCCAAGAGAACGGTTCTGGAAATACGCTCTAT. This translates into CASSQENGSGNTLY. The CDR3 in its entirety is CASSQENGSGNTLYF.

Remarks on this clone: Gene labels here are mouse ones. The read ends 1 residue shy of where the CDR3 ends; the end is completed using the germline J gene. V usage is TRBV13-1 and J usage is TRBJ2-3; possible D gene TRBD2, 6 bases. CDR3 length equals 15 residues. Germline loops: CDR1 NSHNY, CDR2 SYGAGN. Trimming shortened V by 0 bases and J by 1 base, and 9 bases separated the two germline ends. The CDR3 region is CASSDAWGGAETLYF. CDR3 bases read: TGTGCCAGCAGTGATGCCTGGGGAGGTGCAGAAACGCTGTAT.

This clone was seen a handful of times. All gene names here are mouse names. The CDR3 end falls 1 residue outside the read, so it is completed with the germline J gene. The genes are TRBV13-2 and TRBJ1-1; maybe TRBD1 (5 bases). Trimming cost V 0 bases and J 6 bases, with 12 bases left between them. Looked up from germline, CDR1 is NNHNN and CDR2 is SYGAGS (reference sequence). The CDR3 extends over 14 amino acids. The sequenced CDR3 bases are TGTGCCAGCGGTGATGGGGGCCCGGGGGCAGAAGTCTTC. Translating it yields CASGDGGPGAEVF. The whole CDR3 protein reads CASGDGGPGAEVFF.

A word on this clone: Genes and germline are mouse. The missing CDR3 end, 1 residue past where the read stops, is filled in from the germline J gene. The gene calls are TRBV23 and TRBJ1-4; the table's D call TRBD1 went unverified against the DNA. The CDR3 has 14 residues. Germline CDR1 KGHTA, CDR2 FQNQQP. The sequenced part of the CDR3 DNA is TGCTCCAGCAGTCAGGACAGTTCCAACGAAAGATTATTT. It is translated as CSSSQDSSNERLF. The CDR3 as a whole reads CSSSQDSSNERLFF.

As to this clone: Genes here carry mouse names. The read ends 1 residue shy of where the CDR3 ends; the end is completed using the germline J gene. This chain joins TRBV26 and TRBJ1-6, with D uncertain. TRBJ1-6 is flagged as an ORF with uncertain function. Looked up from germline, CDR1 is KGHPV and CDR2 is FQNQEV (reference sequence). V was shortened by 4 bases and J by 2 bases, with 0 bases between the two germline ends. The CDR3 runs to 12 residues. CDR3 DNA (partial): TGTGCCAGCAGTCCCTATAATTCGCCCCTCTAC. Its translation is CASSPYNSPLY. The CDR3 reads in full as CASSPYNSPLYF.

Worth noting for this clone: The listed genes are named as in mouse. The read is 1 residue too short to cover the CDR3 end, so that end is filled in from the germline J gene. J is TRBJ2-1 and V is TRBV2, with TRBD2 matching 9 bases. Germline CDR1 is LGHNA and CDR2 is YSYQKL. V was clipped by 4 bases and J by 7 bases; unmatched bases: 5. The CDR3 is 14 residues long. The CDR3 protein is CASSPMGGRAEQFF. The DNA read from the CDR3 is TGTGCCAGCAGCCCAATGGGGGGGCGAGCTGAGCAGTTC.

In regard to this clone: Mouse gene names apply. The read stops 1 residue short of the end of the CDR3; the missing end is completed from the germline J gene. This rearrangement joins TRBV26 to TRBJ1-1, with 9 bases that match TRBD1. Germline V CDR1 and CDR2: KGHPV, FQNQEV (reference sequence). The CDR3 has 13 residues. The J segment lost 4 bases and the V segment lost 7 bases, leaving 4 bases of the junction unmatched. The CDR3 protein is CASITGGGTEVFF. The sequenced CDR3 bases are TGTGCCAGCATCACAGGGGGCGGCACAGAAGTCTTC.

A few counts support this clone. The gene names here belong to mouse. The DNA ends 1 residue before the CDR3 does, and the rest of the CDR3 is filled in from the germline J gene. The rearrangement joins TRBV3 to TRBJ2-7, with unresolved D. The CDR3 has 12 amino acids. Germline V gene sequence: CDR1 SNHLY, CDR2 FYNGKV (reference sequence). The germline V and J ends were trimmed by 3 bases and 7 bases, with 10 bases remaining between them. This chain's CDR3 is CASSLTRREQYF. The sequenced part of the CDR3 DNA is TGTGCCAGCAGCTTGACCAGGCGGGAACAGTAC.

This clone was counted a few times. Gene names are the mouse ones. Read coverage stops 1 residue before the CDR3 terminus; the germline J gene supplies the remainder. The rearrangement joins TRBV26 to TRBJ2-4, with D maybe TRBD2 (5 bases). V shed 6 bases and J shed 0 bases, with 10 bases lying between them. This CDR3 has 14 residues. The germline V gene encodes CDR1 KGHPV and CDR2 FQNQEV (reference sequence). CDR3 DNA, as far as it was read: TGTGCCAGCAGGCCCTGGGATAGTCAAAACACCTTGTAC. The encoded protein is CASRPWDSQNTLY. The entire CDR3 protein reads CASRPWDSQNTLYF. Filled out from reference TRBV26 and TRBJ2-4, the complete variable domain reads NSKVIQTPRYLVKGQGQKAKMRCIPEKGHPVVFWYQQNKNNEFKFLINFQNQEVLQQIDMTEKRFSAECPSNSPCSLEIQSSEAGDSALYLCASRPWDSQNTLYFGAGTRLSVL.

Of note for this clone: Germline and genes here are mouse. The read falls 1 residue short of the CDR3 end, and the missing part is taken from the germline J gene. J is TRBJ2-3 and V is TRBV29; unclear D gene. The CDR3 is 12 amino acids. Germline values: CDR1 MSHET, CDR2 SYDVDS. Trimming took off 6 bases at V and 0 bases at J, with 4 bases between the two ends. Partial CDR3 DNA: TGTGCTAGCAGGGGGAGTGCAGAAACGCTGTAT. This encodes CASRGSAETLY. The full CDR3 protein reads CASRGSAETLYF. The variable domain in full, completed from reference TRBV29 and TRBJ2-3, reads DMKVTQMPRYLIKRMGENVLLECGQDMSHETMYWYRQDPGLGLQLIYISYDVDSNSEGDIPKGYRVSRKKREHFSLILDSAKTNQTSVYFCASRGSAETLYFGSGTRLTVL.

Judged by abundance, this clone is medium-sized. Gene names and germline refer to mouse. The read falls 1 residue short of the CDR3 end, and the missing part is taken from the germline J gene. The chain employs TRBV16 and TRBJ2-5, with TRBD2 matching 8 bases. The V gene's germline CDR1 is SGHSA and CDR2 FRNQAP. V was clipped by 6 bases and J by 2 bases; unmatched bases: 7. The CDR3 contains 15 residues. Here the CDR3 reads CASRKLWGVQDTQYF. The sequenced part of the CDR3 DNA is TGTGCAAGCAGGAAACTCTGGGGGGTCCAAGACACCCAGTAC.

Comments on this clone: All gene names here are mouse names. Read sequence stops 1 residue before the CDR3 end, and the germline J gene provides the missing end. V usage is TRBV26 and J usage is TRBJ2-5, with 7 bases matching TRBD1. This CDR3 has 13 residues. CDR1 and CDR2 (germline): KGHPV, FQNQEV (reference sequence). V lost 4 bases and J lost 5; bases outside the gene matches: 3. CDR3 residues: CASSRQGGDTQYF. The sequenced CDR3 bases are TGTGCCAGCAGTCGACAGGGAGGAGACACCCAGTAC.